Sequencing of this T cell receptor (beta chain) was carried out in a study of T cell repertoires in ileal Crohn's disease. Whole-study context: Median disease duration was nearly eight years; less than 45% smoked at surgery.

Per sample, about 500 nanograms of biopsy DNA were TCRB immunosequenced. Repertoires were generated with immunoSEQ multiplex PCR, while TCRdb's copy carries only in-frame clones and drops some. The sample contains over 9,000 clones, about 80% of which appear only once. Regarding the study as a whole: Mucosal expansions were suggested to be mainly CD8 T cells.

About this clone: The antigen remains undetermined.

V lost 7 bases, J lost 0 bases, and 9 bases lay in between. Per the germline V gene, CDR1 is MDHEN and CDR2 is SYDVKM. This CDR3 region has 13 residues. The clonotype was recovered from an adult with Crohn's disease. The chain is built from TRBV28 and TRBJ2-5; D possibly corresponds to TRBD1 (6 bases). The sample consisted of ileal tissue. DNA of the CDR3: TGTGCCAGCAATCAGGGGAACCAAGAGACCCAGTACTTC. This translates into CASNQGNQETQYF.